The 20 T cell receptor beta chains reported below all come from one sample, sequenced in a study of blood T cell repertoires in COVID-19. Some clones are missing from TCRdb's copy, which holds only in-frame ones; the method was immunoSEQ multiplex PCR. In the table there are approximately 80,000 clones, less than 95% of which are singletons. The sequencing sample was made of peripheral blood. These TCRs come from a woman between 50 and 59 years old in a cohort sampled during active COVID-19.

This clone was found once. For the CDR3, the DNA is TGTGCCAGCAGGACACATGGCACGAACACTGAAGCTTTCTTT. Protein: CASRTHGTNTEAFF. The chain links TRBV6-5 to TRBJ1-1; D unclear. V gave up 6 bases and J gave up 1 base, with 12 bases separating them. The CDR3 has 14 residues. CDR1 is MNHEY, CDR2 SVGAGI, per germline.

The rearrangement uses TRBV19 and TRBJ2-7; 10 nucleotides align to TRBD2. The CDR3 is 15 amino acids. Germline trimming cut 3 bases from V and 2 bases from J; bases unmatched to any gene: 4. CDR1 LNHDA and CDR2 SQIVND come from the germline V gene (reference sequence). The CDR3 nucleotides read TGTGCCAGTAGTATCAGCGGGAGGGGAACCTACGAGCAGTACTTC. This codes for CASSISGRGTYEQYF.

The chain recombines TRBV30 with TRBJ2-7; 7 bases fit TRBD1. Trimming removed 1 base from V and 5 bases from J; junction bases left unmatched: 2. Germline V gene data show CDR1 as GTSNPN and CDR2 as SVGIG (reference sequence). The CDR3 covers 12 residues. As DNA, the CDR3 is TGTGCCTGGAGTGGACAGGGTCACGAGCAGTACTTC. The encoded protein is CAWSGQGHEQYF.

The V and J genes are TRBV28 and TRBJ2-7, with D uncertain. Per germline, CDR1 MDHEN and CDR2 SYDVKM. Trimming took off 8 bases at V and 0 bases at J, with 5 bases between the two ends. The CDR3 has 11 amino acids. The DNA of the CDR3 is TGTGCCAGCTCTCGCTCCTACGAGCAGTACTTC. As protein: CASSRSYEQYF.

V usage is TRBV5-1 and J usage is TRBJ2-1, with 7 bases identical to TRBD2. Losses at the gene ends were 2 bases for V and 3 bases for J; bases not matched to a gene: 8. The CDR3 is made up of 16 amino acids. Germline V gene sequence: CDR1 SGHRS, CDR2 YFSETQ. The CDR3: CASSFLGSGDYNEQFF. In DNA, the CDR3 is TGCGCCAGCAGCTTTCTTGGGAGCGGGGACTACAATGAGCAGTTCTTC.

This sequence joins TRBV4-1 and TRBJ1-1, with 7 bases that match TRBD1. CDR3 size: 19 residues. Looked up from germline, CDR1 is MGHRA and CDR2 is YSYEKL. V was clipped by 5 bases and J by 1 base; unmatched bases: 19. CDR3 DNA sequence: TGCGCCAGCAGCAACCCGAAGGGGGCAGGGAAAGGCTCGAACACTGAAGCTTTCTTT. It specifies CASSNPKGAGKGSNTEAFF.

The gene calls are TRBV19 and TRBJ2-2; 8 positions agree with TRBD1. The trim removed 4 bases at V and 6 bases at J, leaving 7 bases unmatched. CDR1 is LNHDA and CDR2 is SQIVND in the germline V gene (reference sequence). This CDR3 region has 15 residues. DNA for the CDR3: TGTGCCAGTAGTACTTCAGGGGGCGGGTCCGGGGAGCTGTTTTTT. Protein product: CASSTSGGGSGELFF.

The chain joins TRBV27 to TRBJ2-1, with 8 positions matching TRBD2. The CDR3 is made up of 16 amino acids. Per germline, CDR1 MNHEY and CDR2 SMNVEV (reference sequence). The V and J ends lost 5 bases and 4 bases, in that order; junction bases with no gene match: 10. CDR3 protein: CASSPSAGVAYNEQFF. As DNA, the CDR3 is TGTGCCAGCAGTCCATCAGCGGGAGTGGCGTACAATGAGCAGTTCTTC.

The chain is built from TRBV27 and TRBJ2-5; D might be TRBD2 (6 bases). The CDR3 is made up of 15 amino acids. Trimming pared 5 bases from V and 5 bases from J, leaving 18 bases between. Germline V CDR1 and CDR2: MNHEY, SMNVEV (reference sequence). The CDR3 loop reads CASSPRGSPWETQYF. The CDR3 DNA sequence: TGTGCCAGCAGTCCGCGGGGCTCCCCGTGGGAGACCCAGTACTTC.

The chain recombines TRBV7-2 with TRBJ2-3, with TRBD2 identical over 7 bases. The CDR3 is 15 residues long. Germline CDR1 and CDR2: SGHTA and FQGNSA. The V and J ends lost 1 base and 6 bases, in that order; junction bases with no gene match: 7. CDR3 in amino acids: CASSLVGGRSDTQYF. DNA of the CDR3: TGTGCCAGCAGCTTAGTCGGCGGGAGATCCGATACGCAGTATTTT. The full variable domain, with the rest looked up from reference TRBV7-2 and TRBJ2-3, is GAGVSQSPSNKVTEKGKDVELRCDPISGHTALYWYRQSLGQGLEFLIYFQGNSAPDKSGLPSDRFSAERTGGSVSTLTIQRTQQEDSAVYLCASSLVGGRSDTQYFGPGTRLTVL.

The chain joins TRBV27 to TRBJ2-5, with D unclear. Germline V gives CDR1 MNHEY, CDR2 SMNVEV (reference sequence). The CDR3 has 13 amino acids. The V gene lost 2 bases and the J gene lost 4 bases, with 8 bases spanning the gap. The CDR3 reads CASSLTARETQYF. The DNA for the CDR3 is TGTGCCAGCAGTTTAACAGCCCGAGAGACCCAGTACTTC.

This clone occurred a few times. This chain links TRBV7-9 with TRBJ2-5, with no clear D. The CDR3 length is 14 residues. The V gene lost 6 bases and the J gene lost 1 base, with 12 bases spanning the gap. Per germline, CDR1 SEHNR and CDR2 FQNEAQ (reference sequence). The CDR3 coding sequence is TGTGCCAGCAGTTTCTCGGTTTCCCAAGAGACCCAGTACTTC. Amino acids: CASSFSVSQETQYF. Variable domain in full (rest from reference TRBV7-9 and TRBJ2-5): DTGVSQNPRHKITKRGQNVTFRCDPISEHNRLYWYRQTLGQGPEFLTYFQNEAQLEKSRLLSDRFSAERPKGSFSTLEIQRTEQGDSAMYLCASSFSVSQETQYFGPGTRLLVL.

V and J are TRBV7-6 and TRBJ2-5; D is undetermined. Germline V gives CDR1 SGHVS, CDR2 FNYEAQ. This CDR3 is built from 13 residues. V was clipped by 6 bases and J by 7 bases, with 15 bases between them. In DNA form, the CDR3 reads TGTGCCAGCAGTCTCTATAGCCTCGCGACCCAGTACTTC. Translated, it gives CASSLYSLATQYF.

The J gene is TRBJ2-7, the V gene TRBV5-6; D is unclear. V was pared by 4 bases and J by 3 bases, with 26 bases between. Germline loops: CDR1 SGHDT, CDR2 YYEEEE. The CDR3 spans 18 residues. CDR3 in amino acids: CASSPRPQEALRYYEQYF. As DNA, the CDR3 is TGTGCCAGCAGCCCTCGGCCCCAAGAGGCCCTTCGTTACTACGAGCAGTACTTC.

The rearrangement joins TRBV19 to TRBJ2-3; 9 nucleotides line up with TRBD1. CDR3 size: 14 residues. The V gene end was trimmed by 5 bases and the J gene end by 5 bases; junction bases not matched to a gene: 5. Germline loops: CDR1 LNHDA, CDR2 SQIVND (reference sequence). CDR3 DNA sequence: TGTGCCAGTAGTGCGGGACAGGGTAAAGATACGCAGTATTTT. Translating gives CASSAGQGKDTQYF. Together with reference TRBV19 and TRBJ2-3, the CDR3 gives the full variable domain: DGGITQSPKYLFRKEGQNVTLSCEQNLNHDAMYWYRQDPGQGLRLIYYSQIVNDFQKGDIAEGYSVSREKKESFPLTVTSAQKNPTAFYLCASSAGQGKDTQYFGPGTRLTVL.

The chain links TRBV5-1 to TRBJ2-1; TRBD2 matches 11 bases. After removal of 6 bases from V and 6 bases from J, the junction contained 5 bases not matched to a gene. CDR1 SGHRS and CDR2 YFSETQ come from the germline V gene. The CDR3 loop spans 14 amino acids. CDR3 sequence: CASTLAGVVNEQFF. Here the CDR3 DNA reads TGCGCCAGCACACTAGCGGGAGTGGTCAATGAGCAGTTCTTC.

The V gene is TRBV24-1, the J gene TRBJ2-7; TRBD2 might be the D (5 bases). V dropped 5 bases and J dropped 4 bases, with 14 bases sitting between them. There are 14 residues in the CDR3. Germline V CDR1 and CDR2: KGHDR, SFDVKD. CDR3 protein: CATSGETAPYEQYF. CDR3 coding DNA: TGTGCCACCAGTGGGGAGACGGCTCCATACGAGCAGTACTTC.

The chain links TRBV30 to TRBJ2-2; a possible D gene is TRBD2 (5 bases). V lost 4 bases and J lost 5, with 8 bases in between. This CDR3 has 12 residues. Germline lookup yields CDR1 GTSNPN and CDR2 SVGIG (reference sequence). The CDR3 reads CAWTRETGELFF. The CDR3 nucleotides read TGTGCCTGGACTAGGGAGACCGGGGAGCTGTTTTTT.

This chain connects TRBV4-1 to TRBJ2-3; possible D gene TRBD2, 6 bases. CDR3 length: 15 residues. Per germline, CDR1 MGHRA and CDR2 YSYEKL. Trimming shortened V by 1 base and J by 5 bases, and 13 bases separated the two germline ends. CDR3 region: CASSQVEAGLDTQYF. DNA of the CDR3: TGCGCCAGCAGCCAAGTTGAGGCGGGACTAGATACGCAGTATTTT.

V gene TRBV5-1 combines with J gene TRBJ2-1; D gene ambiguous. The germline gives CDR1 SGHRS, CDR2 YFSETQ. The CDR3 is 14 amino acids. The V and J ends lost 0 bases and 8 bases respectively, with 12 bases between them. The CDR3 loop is CASSLAGLSDEQFF. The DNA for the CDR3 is TGCGCCAGCAGCTTGGCCGGGTTGTCGGATGAGCAGTTCTTC.